One and the same sample provided the 19 T cell receptor beta chains below, sequenced in a study of blood T cell repertoires in COVID-19. Some clones are missing from TCRdb's copy, which holds only in-frame ones; the method was immunoSEQ multiplex PCR. The sample holds approximately 280,000 clones, about 89% seen once. The sequenced sample consisted of PBMCs or T cells enriched from blood (not recorded which). These receptor sequences come from a woman aged 18 to 35 who had recovered from COVID-19.

This clone was observed a handful of times. The CDR3 sequence is CASSQDVASESSYNEQFF. The CDR3 DNA reads TGTGCCAGCAGCCAAGATGTGGCTAGCGAAAGCTCCTACAATGAGCAGTTCTTC. The chain couples TRBV3-1 (or the pseudogene TRBV3-2) to TRBJ2-1; D is perhaps TRBD2 (6 bases). This CDR3 comprises 18 residues. Germline V gives CDR1 LGHDT, CDR2 YNNKEL (reference sequence). Trimming left V 0 bases short and J 0 bases short, with 15 bases between.

The chain uses TRBV4-1 and TRBJ2-7; TRBD2 aligns across 8 bases. Unmatched junction bases numbered 18, after V lost 8 bases and J lost 3 bases. This CDR3 has 17 amino acids. Looked up from germline, CDR1 is MGHRA and CDR2 is YSYEKL. The DNA of the CDR3 is TGCGCCAGCTCACTAGCGGAGGCGGGCCGCGGCGGCTACGAGCAGTACTTC. Translated, it gives CASSLAEAGRGGYEQYF.

CDR3 nucleotide sequence: TGTGCCAGCAGCTTAAGCCCTCGCTATGGCTACACCTTC. The encoded protein is CASSLSPRYGYTF. J is TRBJ1-2 and V is TRBV7-2; no definite D call. The CDR3 contains 13 residues. V shed 2 bases and J shed 4 bases, with 8 bases lying between them. CDR1 is SGHTA and CDR2 is FQGNSA in the germline V gene. The entire variable domain, with the rest obtained from reference TRBV7-2 and TRBJ1-2, is as follows: GAGVSQSPSNKVTEKGKDVELRCDPISGHTALYWYRQSLGQGLEFLIYFQGNSAPDKSGLPSDRFSAERTGGSVSTLTIQRTQQEDSAVYLCASSLSPRYGYTFGSGTRLTVV.

The chain recombines TRBV4-1 with TRBJ1-2, with D hard to call. The CDR3 is 14 amino acids. Germline V gene lookup returns CDR1 MGHRA and CDR2 YSYEKL. Trimming left V 1 base short and J 4 bases short, with 10 bases between. For the CDR3, the DNA is TGCGCCAGCAGCCAAGTTATGGCGGGCTATGGCTACACCTTC. It encodes CASSQVMAGYGYTF.

This clone has only one observation. The chain uses TRBV4-3 and TRBJ2-1, with 12 bases fitting TRBD2. Germline CDR1 and CDR2: LGHNA and YSLEER. CDR3 length equals 16 residues. The V gene end was trimmed by 0 bases and the J gene end by 13 bases; junction bases not matched to a gene: 10. Written as DNA, the CDR3 is TGCGCCAGCAGCCAAGATAGGGCTAGCGGGGGGGACAAACAGTTCTTC. Its translation is CASSQDRASGGDKQFF.

V is TRBV2 and J is TRBJ2-3, with D hard to call. Germline V lookup: CDR1 SNHLY, CDR2 FYNNEI. V was pared by 2 bases and J by 4 bases, with 4 bases between. The CDR3 covers 12 residues. This chain's CDR3 is CASSEPSDTQYF. Written as DNA, the CDR3 is TGTGCCAGCAGTGAACCTTCAGATACGCAGTATTTT.

This clone occurred a few times. This chain uses TRBV10-2 with TRBJ2-1; 11 positions agree with TRBD2. The trim removed 7 bases at V and 6 bases at J, leaving 8 bases unmatched. The CDR3 spans 15 residues. CDR1 is WSHSY and CDR2 is SAAADI in the germline V gene. The CDR3 nucleotides are TGCGCCAGCACCGTGGGACTAGCGGAGAGCAATGAGCAGTTCTTC. Translation gives CASTVGLAESNEQFF.

The CDR3 protein is CSADPGTGRETQYF. CDR3 nucleotides: TGCAGCGCTGACCCGGGGACAGGGAGAGAGACCCAGTACTTC. V gene TRBV29-1 combines with J gene TRBJ2-5; 9 bases line up with TRBD1. The CDR3 loop spans 14 amino acids. After removal of 7 bases from V and 4 bases from J, the junction contained 10 bases not matched to a gene. Per germline, CDR1 SQVTM and CDR2 ANQGSEA.

The V and J genes are TRBV6-5 and TRBJ2-2; weak D call: TRBD1 (5 bases). Looked up from germline, CDR1 is MNHEY and CDR2 is SVGAGI. The V end was cut by 6 bases, the J end by 5 bases, with 16 bases between. The CDR3 totals 15 residues. The CDR3 sequence: CASSDGAKPTGELFF. CDR3 nucleotide sequence: TGTGCCAGCAGCGATGGGGCGAAACCGACCGGGGAGCTGTTTTTT.

The chain has TRBV9 and TRBJ2-7; D is perhaps TRBD1 (6 bases). This CDR3 comprises 15 residues. V lost 3 bases and J 7 bases, leaving 20 bases between the germline ends. CDR1 is SGDLS, CDR2 YYNGEE, per germline. Written as DNA, the CDR3 is TGTGCCAGCAGCGCCCGTTCCGGACAGTCAAGTGAGCAGTACTTC. Translated: CASSARSGQSSEQYF.

The V gene is TRBV19, the J gene TRBJ2-5; TRBD2 aligns across 10 bases. After removal of 3 bases from V and 2 bases from J, the junction contained 9 bases not matched to a gene. Germline V CDR1 and CDR2: LNHDA, SQIVND (reference sequence). The CDR3 length is 17 residues. CDR3 residues: CASSIGLAGEIQETQYF. CDR3 coding DNA: TGTGCCAGTAGTATCGGCCTAGCGGGGGAAATACAAGAGACCCAGTACTTC.

V is TRBV6-1 and J is TRBJ1-5; D is ambiguous. The ends were cut back, 2 bases at V and 7 bases at J, with 15 bases in the middle. Germline loops: CDR1 MNHNS, CDR2 SASEGT. CDR3 size: 15 residues. The CDR3 protein is CASSEIVDMSQPQHF. The CDR3 nucleotides are TGTGCCAGCAGTGAAATCGTAGACATGAGCCAGCCCCAGCATTTT.

The chain joins TRBV3-1 (or the pseudogene TRBV3-2) to TRBJ1-2, with D tentatively TRBD1 (5 bases). Germline V gives CDR1 LGHDT, CDR2 YNNKEL (reference sequence). Trimming removed 11 bases from V and 4 bases from J, with 17 bases in between. The CDR3 consists of 13 residues. The chain's CDR3 is CASRGQGGYGYTF. CDR3 DNA: TGTGCCTCCAGAGGGCAGGGAGGCTATGGCTACACCTTC.

The count of this clone is one. The chain uses TRBV24-1 and TRBJ2-3; possible D gene TRBD1, 6 bases. The CDR3 has 13 residues. V was shortened by 4 bases and J by 5 bases, with 9 bases between the two germline ends. The germline gives CDR1 KGHDR, CDR2 SFDVKD. The CDR3 region is CATSEQGVDTQYF. CDR3 bases: TGTGCCACCAGTGAACAGGGTGTAGATACGCAGTATTTT.

This chain links TRBV7-8 with TRBJ1-1; possibly TRBD1 for D (5 bases). CDR1 is SGHVS and CDR2 is FQNEAQ in the germline V gene. V lost 7 bases and J 1 base, leaving 19 bases between the germline ends. CDR3 length: 16 amino acids. CDR3 loop: CASNQKGRQSNTEAFF. In DNA form, the CDR3 reads TGTGCCAGCAACCAAAAGGGGAGGCAGTCGAACACTGAAGCTTTCTTT.

This rearrangement joins TRBV19 to TRBJ2-5, with TRBD1 as a possible D gene (6 bases). V lost 7 bases to trimming and J lost 4 bases, with 16 bases between them. The germline V gene has CDR1 LNHDA and CDR2 SQIVND (reference sequence). The CDR3 totals 14 residues. This CDR3 is CASMSQGIGETQYF. CDR3 DNA sequence: TGTGCCAGTATGTCTCAGGGGATCGGAGAGACCCAGTACTTC.

The rearrangement joins TRBV27 to TRBJ1-2, with TRBD1 identical over 8 bases. This CDR3 is 15 amino acids long. Germline V gives CDR1 MNHEY, CDR2 SMNVEV (reference sequence). V was pared by 4 bases and J by 6 bases, with 10 bases of the junction left unmatched. CDR3 nucleotides: TGTGCCAGCAGTTCCCAGCACAGGGGGGGAAATGGCTACACCTTC. Protein sequence: CASSSQHRGGNGYTF.

The rearrangement uses TRBV19 and TRBJ2-7; unclear D gene. The CDR3 consists of 13 residues. With 4 bases removed from V and 6 bases from J, the gap between germline ends came to 13 bases. Germline loops: CDR1 LNHDA, CDR2 SQIVND (reference sequence). CDR3 protein: CASSTGPIGEQYF. The DNA of the CDR3 is TGTGCCAGTAGTACCGGTCCGATCGGCGAGCAGTACTTC.

V is TRBV7-9 and J is TRBJ2-2, with D possibly being TRBD2 (6 bases). The CDR3 loop spans 17 amino acids. Looked up from germline, CDR1 is SEHNR and CDR2 is FQNEAQ (reference sequence). The V gene lost 1 base and the J gene lost 0 bases, with 12 bases spanning the gap. The chain's CDR3 is CASSLGPPSANTGELFF. The DNA for the CDR3 is TGTGCCAGCAGCTTAGGACCGCCTAGCGCGAACACCGGGGAGCTGTTTTTT.